This entry features one T cell receptor beta chain sequence. CDR1 MNHEY and CDR2 SMNVEV come from the germline V gene (reference sequence). The J segment lost 4 bases and the V segment lost 4 bases, leaving 9 bases of the junction unmatched. The CDR3 spans 17 residues. In the original analysis: Nucleated cell number was recorded as an estimate derived from reference gene primer amplification. Here immunoSEQ multiplex PCR was the method, and the copy in TCRdb shows in-frame clones only, minus some. The V and J calls and the clone size are those of that table, but D and trimming were determined from the DNA. The table has some 270,000 clones, approximately 83% seen once. This specimen belongs to a study of blood T cell repertoires in COVID-19. The cohort comprised adults aged roughly 18 to 100 years residing in approximately 25 US areas. In assigning cohorts, the study relied on participant-reported clinical history. Cohort 3 donors counted as recovered after two negative PCRs, clearance, or resolved symptoms.

Input material: PBMCs or T cells enriched from blood (not recorded which). The source of this sequence is a middle-aged man who had recovered from COVID-19. V is TRBV27 and J is TRBJ2-1, with 11 nucleotides matching TRBD2. As DNA, the CDR3 is TGTGCCAGCAGTTCCCTTCTACTAGCGGGAGAGTACAATGAGCAGTTCTTC. Translation: CASSSLLLAGEYNEQFF.